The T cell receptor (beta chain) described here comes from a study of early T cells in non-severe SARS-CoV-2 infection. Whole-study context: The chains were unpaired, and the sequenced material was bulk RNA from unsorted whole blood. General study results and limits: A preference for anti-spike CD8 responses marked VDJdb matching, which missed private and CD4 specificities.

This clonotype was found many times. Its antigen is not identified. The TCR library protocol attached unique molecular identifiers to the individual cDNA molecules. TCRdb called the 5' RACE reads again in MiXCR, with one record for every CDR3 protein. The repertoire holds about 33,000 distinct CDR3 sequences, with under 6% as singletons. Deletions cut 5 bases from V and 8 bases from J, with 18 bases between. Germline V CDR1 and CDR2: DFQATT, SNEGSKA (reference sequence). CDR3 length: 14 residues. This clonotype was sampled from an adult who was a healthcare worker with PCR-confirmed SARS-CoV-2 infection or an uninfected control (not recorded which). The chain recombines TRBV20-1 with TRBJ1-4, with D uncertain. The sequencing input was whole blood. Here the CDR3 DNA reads TGCAGTGCTGACCCCTTGCGGACGGAGGAAAAACTGTTTTTT. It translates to CSADPLRTEEKLFF.